The clone carrying this T cell receptor beta chain has a single count. Its antigen is undetermined. V trimming: 5 bases; J trimming: 10 bases; junction bases outside the gene matches: 5. This CDR3 spans 12 amino acids. Germline V gives CDR1 LNHDA, CDR2 SQIVND (reference sequence). With the ViraFEST assay, the study expanded antigen-specific CD4+ T cells using viral peptide pools, then sequenced them. CD4+ T cells were isolated after about eleven days of culture. Participants each got two BNT162b2 or mRNA-1273 vaccine doses. The data derive from a study of vaccination effects on CD4 cells after COVID-19. Measured with immunoSEQ multiplex PCR; TCRdb has only the in-frame clones, and not every one. Among 20,000 to 30,000 clones listed, around four fifths were seen once.

The J gene is TRBJ2-1, the V gene TRBV19; 7 bases are shared with TRBD1. This TCR was sampled from a human donor who received a COVID-19 vaccine. The specimen was CD4+ T cells from PBMCs cultured with SARS-CoV-2 spike peptides, collected after COVID-19 vaccination. The CDR3 DNA reads as TGTGCCAGTAGTCAAGACAGGGTCGAGCAGTTCTTC. It translates to CASSQDRVEQFF. The variable domain in full, completed from reference TRBV19 and TRBJ2-1, reads DGGITQSPKYLFRKEGQNVTLSCEQNLNHDAMYWYRQDPGQGLRLIYYSQIVNDFQKGDIAEGYSVSREKKESFPLTVTSAQKNPTAFYLCASSQDRVEQFFGPGTRLTVL.